Following are 31 T cell receptor beta chains from one sample sequenced in a study of T cells in women clearing cervical HPV infection. Sequencing used immunoSEQ multiplex PCR; TCRdb keeps in-frame clones, though not all of them. This repertoire includes around 31,000 clones. Material for sequencing was blood buffy coat. These TCRs come from a woman aged 18-69 years with a cervical HPV16 infection that either progressed to CIN3+ or cleared (not recorded which).

Note on this clone: The read is 3 residues too short to cover the CDR3 end, so that end is filled in from the germline J gene. V and J are TRBV10-3 and TRBJ2-3; the D gene is possibly TRBD1 (6 bases). V lost 5 bases and J lost 3, with 21 bases in between. The CDR3 extends over 17 amino acids. Germline CDR1 ENHRY, CDR2 SYGVKD. Partial CDR3 DNA: TGTGCCATCAGTTCGGGGTGGGCAGGGGCGCAGACAGATACG. Translation gives CAISSGWAGAQTDT. The entire CDR3 protein is CAISSGWAGAQTDTQYF.

In regard to this clone: The read terminates 3 residues before the CDR3 end, so the remaining end is supplied by the germline J gene. The gene calls are TRBV2 and TRBJ1-2; maybe TRBD1 (5 bases). The CDR3 runs 13 residues. Germline V gene sequence: CDR1 SNHLY, CDR2 FYNNEI. V lost 6 bases, J lost 2 bases, and 10 bases lay in between. The CDR3 loop reads CASSQGPNYGYTF. The CDR3 bases that were read are TGTGCCAGCAGCCAGGGTCCGAACTATGGC.

In regard to this clone: The read ends 3 residues early relative to the CDR3; the germline J gene fills the gap. This sequence joins TRBV6-2 or TRBV6-3 and TRBJ2-7; 10 positions agree with TRBD1. Per germline, CDR1 MNHEY and CDR2 SVGEGT. The CDR3 covers 14 residues. V shed 4 bases, J shed 6 bases, and the junction held 6 bases outside the gene matches. This chain's CDR3 is CASSSGTGVFEQYF. The DNA read from the CDR3 is TGTGCCAGCAGTTCCGGGACAGGGGTGTTCGAG.

The CDR3 here is CASTRWRGLAGGTNTGELFF. CDR3 DNA, as far as it was read: TGCGCCAGCACCCGGTGGAGGGGACTAGCGGGAGGCACGAACACCGGGGAG. The chain has TRBV5-1 and TRBJ2-2; 15 bases are shared with TRBD2. The read comes to an end 3 residues before the CDR3 does, leaving the germline J gene to fill in the end. Germline V gene data show CDR1 as SGHRS and CDR2 as YFSETQ. This CDR3 has 20 amino acids. The trim removed 6 bases at V and 0 bases at J, leaving 12 bases unmatched.

Turning to this clone: Read data end 3 residues before the CDR3 end; the end is taken from the germline J gene. The V and J genes are TRBV20-1 and TRBJ1-2; 8 nucleotides align to TRBD1. J was trimmed by 3 bases and V by 0 bases; bases with no gene match: 3. Germline values: CDR1 DFQATT, CDR2 SNEGSKA (reference sequence). CDR3 length: 14 amino acids. The CDR3 reads CSAREDREDYGYTF. Partial CDR3 DNA: TGCAGTGCTAGAGAGGACAGGGAAGACTATGGC.

With regard to this clone: The missing CDR3 end, 3 residues past where the read stops, is filled in from the germline J gene. The J gene is TRBJ1-2, the V gene TRBV20-1; 7 bases match TRBD1. The germline gives CDR1 DFQATT, CDR2 SNEGSKA (reference sequence). This CDR3 comprises 13 residues. Unmatched junction bases numbered 10, after V lost 5 bases and J lost 7 bases. CDR3 DNA (partial): TGCAGTGCTCCGCGGCCAGGGGGAAGTGGC. Translation: CSAPRPGGSG. The entire CDR3 is CSAPRPGGSGYTF.

With respect to this clone: The sequenced fragment ends 3 residues before the CDR3 boundary, so the rest is inferred from the germline J gene. The chain couples TRBV6-2 or TRBV6-3 to TRBJ2-3; 10 positions agree with TRBD2. The CDR3 contains 16 residues. CDR1 and CDR2 (germline): MNHEY, SVGEGT. The V and J ends lost 4 bases and 6 bases, in that order; junction bases with no gene match: 10. The DNA read from the CDR3 is TGTGCCAGCAGTTCAGCCGTAGCGGGGGGATTGGATACG. This codes for CASSSAVAGGLDT. The full CDR3 protein reads CASSSAVAGGLDTQYF.

CDR3 bases read: TGTGCCAGCAGTGGTATTAGCGGGAGCTCCTACGAC. Translation gives CASSGISGSSYD. The full CDR3 protein reads CASSGISGSSYDYTF. The chain combines TRBV2 with TRBJ1-2; no firm D call. From the germline J gene comes the end of the CDR3, since the read stops 3 residues before it. Germline CDR1 SNHLY, CDR2 FYNNEI. This CDR3 comprises 15 residues.

To note about this clone: The read finishes 3 residues shy of the CDR3 end, and the germline J gene is used to complete it. J is TRBJ1-5 and V is TRBV7-2; TRBD1 matches 7 bases. The V segment lost 0 bases and the J segment 7 bases; nucleotides outside the gene matches: 9. Germline CDR1 and CDR2: SGHTA and FQGNSA. The CDR3 extends over 16 amino acids. The CDR3 DNA, read in part, is TGTGCCAGCAGCTTAGCGCCCGGCAAGGGGGCCCAGCCC. This translates into CASSLAPGKGAQP. The complete CDR3 sequence is CASSLAPGKGAQPQHF.

As for this clone: The CDR3 extends 3 residues past the end of the read, so its final part is completed from the germline J gene. The chain has TRBV5-4 and TRBJ2-1; 9 positions match TRBD1. The CDR3 runs to 14 residues. The J segment lost 6 bases and the V segment lost 0 bases, leaving 1 base of the junction unmatched. Germline CDR1 is SGHNT and CDR2 is YYREEE (reference sequence). CDR3 DNA, as far as it was read: TGTGCCAGCAGCTTGGAGACAGGGGGCAATGAG. It codes for CASSLETGGNE. The complete CDR3 reads CASSLETGGNEQFF.

A word on this clone: The CDR3 end falls 3 residues outside the read, so it is completed with the germline J gene. The chain joins TRBV18 to TRBJ1-4; 9 positions match TRBD1. This CDR3 contains 15 residues. J gave up 8 bases and V 4 bases, and 8 bases lay outside the gene matches. CDR1 and CDR2 from the germline V gene are KGHSH and LQKENI. The part of the CDR3 DNA that was read is TGTGCCAGCTCACAACGGACAGGGGTAGGGGAAAAA. This translates into CASSQRTGVGEK. The CDR3 reads in full as CASSQRTGVGEKLFF.

Details on this clone: The read ends 3 residues early relative to the CDR3; the germline J gene fills the gap. The genes are TRBV19 and TRBJ1-6; maybe TRBD1 (6 bases). The CDR3 covers 16 residues. Trimming took off 7 bases at V and 8 bases at J, with 21 bases between the two ends. Germline V gene lookup returns CDR1 LNHDA and CDR2 SQIVND (reference sequence). The CDR3 DNA, read in part, is TGTGCCAGTACCACCTATCCCGGGACAAGGGATTCACCC. Its translation is CASTTYPGTRDSP. The CDR3, in full, reads CASTTYPGTRDSPLHF. Looking up the rest from reference TRBV19 and TRBJ1-6 gives the full variable domain: DGGITQSPKYLFRKEGQNVTLSCEQNLNHDAMYWYRQDPGQGLRLIYYSQIVNDFQKGDIAEGYSVSREKKESFPLTVTSAQKNPTAFYLCASTTYPGTRDSPLHFGNGTRLTVT.

On this clone itself: From the germline J gene comes the end of the CDR3, since the read stops 3 residues before it. The chain employs TRBV6-2 or TRBV6-3 and TRBJ2-3, with D perhaps matching TRBD2 (5 bases). The CDR3 has 14 residues. Per the germline V gene, CDR1 is MNHEY and CDR2 is SVGEGT. CDR3 DNA, as far as it was read: TGTGCCAGCAGTTGGAGTGCGGGTGAAGAGACG. Encoded protein: CASSWSAGEET. Given in full, the CDR3 is CASSWSAGEETQYF.

Points on this clone: The read ends 3 residues before the CDR3 terminus; that terminus is restored from the germline J gene. This chain uses TRBV10-3 with TRBJ1-2, with D unclear. There are 18 residues in the CDR3. Germline CDR1 and CDR2: ENHRY and SYGVKD. Trimming stripped 2 bases from V and 0 bases from J, with 19 bases between. The CDR3 is CAISEVMLWSDSNYGYTF. The DNA read from the CDR3 is TGTGCCATCAGTGAGGTTATGCTGTGGTCGGACTCTAACTATGGC.

Notes on this clone: The read halts 3 residues ahead of the CDR3 end, with the missing end drawn from the germline J gene. The V and J genes are TRBV9 and TRBJ2-7; TRBD2 aligns across 9 bases. J gave up 0 bases and V 0 bases, and 4 bases lay outside the gene matches. The CDR3 has 16 amino acids. Looked up from germline, CDR1 is SGDLS and CDR2 is YYNGEE. CDR3: CASSVEREASSYEQYF. CDR3 bases read: TGTGCCAGCAGCGTAGAGCGGGAGGCGAGCTCCTACGAG.

Remarks on this clone: The read ends 3 residues shy of where the CDR3 ends; the end is completed using the germline J gene. The chain uses TRBV29-1 and TRBJ1-1; 8 bases match TRBD1. CDR3 length: 12 residues. Germline CDR1 is SQVTM and CDR2 is ANQGSEA. CDR3 protein: CSAGQGSSEAFF. Partial CDR3 DNA: TGCAGCGCCGGACAGGGTTCGTCCGAA.

A note on this clone: The CDR3 is cut off 3 residues early in the read; its end comes from the germline J gene. The chain combines TRBV20-1 with TRBJ1-2; the D is unclear. The CDR3 extends over 16 amino acids. Germline-derived CDR1 and CDR2 are DFQATT and SNEGSKA (reference sequence). V lost 6 bases, J lost 4 bases, and 24 bases lay in between. CDR3 DNA, as far as it was read: TGCAGTGCCTTACCAACATCAGGCTTTTTTACCTATGGC. Translated: CSALPTSGFFTYG. The CDR3 as a whole reads CSALPTSGFFTYGYTF.

A word on this clone: The read terminates 3 residues before the CDR3 end, so the remaining end is supplied by the germline J gene. This chain connects TRBV4-1 to TRBJ1-2; TRBD1 might be the D (6 bases). Germline CDR1 and CDR2: MGHRA and YSYEKL. CDR3 length: 14 amino acids. The part of the CDR3 DNA that was read is TGCGCCAGCAGCCCCGACAGGAACGTGGGAGGC. It is translated as CASSPDRNVGG. The whole CDR3 region reads CASSPDRNVGGYTF.

As for this clone: The CDR3 end is not reached by the read, which stops 3 residues before it; the germline J gene fills it in. The chain joins TRBV29-1 to TRBJ1-4; 7 nucleotides align to TRBD1. V gave up 5 bases and J gave up 8 bases; unmatched junction bases: 8. Germline CDR1 and CDR2: SQVTM and ANQGSEA. The CDR3 is 13 residues long. This chain's CDR3 is CSVHDREGEKLFF. The covered CDR3 bases are TGCAGCGTTCATGACAGGGAGGGAGAAAAA. The whole variable domain, remainder taken from reference TRBV29-1 and TRBJ1-4, is SAVISQKPSRDICQRGTSLTIQCQVDSQVTMMFWYRQQPGQSLTLIATANQGSEATYESGFVIDKFPISRPNLTFSTLTVSNMSPEDSSIYLCSVHDREGEKLFFGSGTQLSVL.

Regarding this clone: The sequence runs out 3 residues before the end of the CDR3; the remainder is reconstructed from the germline J gene. The chain couples TRBV29-1 to TRBJ2-7; D remains unclear. The germline CDR1 and CDR2 sequences are SQVTM and ANQGSEA. This CDR3 region has 13 residues. V was clipped by 3 bases and J by 2 bases, with 11 bases between them. The CDR3 loop is CSVDGDTTYEQYF. CDR3 DNA (partial): TGCAGCGTTGATGGTGACACCACCTACGAG.

For this clone: The CDR3 is cut off 3 residues early in the read; its end comes from the germline J gene. The chain uses TRBV19 and TRBJ2-4; 7 nucleotides line up with TRBD1. The CDR3 loop spans 13 amino acids. Germline V gives CDR1 LNHDA, CDR2 SQIVND (reference sequence). The CDR3 DNA, read in part, is TGTGCCAGTAGGCTGGGACAGAACTATGGT. Its translation is CASRLGQNYG. The CDR3 reads in full as CASRLGQNYGQYF.

For this clone: The read gets to within 3 residues of the CDR3 end, and the germline J gene fills in the rest. This chain connects TRBV9 to TRBJ2-3, with D perhaps matching TRBD2 (6 bases). The CDR3 spans 16 residues. Germline assignment: CDR1 SGDLS and CDR2 YYNGEE. Trimming removed 1 base from V and 4 bases from J, with 16 bases in between. The CDR3 spells CASSVTGTSTADTQYF. The DNA read from the CDR3 is TGTGCCAGCAGCGTAACTGGGACTTCCACCGCAGATACG.

Comment on this clone: The read falls 3 residues short of the CDR3 end, and the missing part is taken from the germline J gene. The J gene is TRBJ2-1, the V gene TRBV7-2; D may be TRBD2 (5 bases). Trimming left V 1 base short and J 6 bases short, with 10 bases between. The CDR3 sequence is 14 residues long. Germline V gives CDR1 SGHTA, CDR2 FQGNSA. The CDR3 spells CASSLEVLANEQFF. The part of the CDR3 DNA that was read is TGTGCCAGCAGCTTAGAGGTGCTAGCCAATGAG.

In regard to this clone: The read is 3 residues too short to cover the CDR3 end, so that end is filled in from the germline J gene. The rearrangement uses TRBV6-1 and TRBJ2-3; a weak D match, TRBD2 (7 bases). Germline assignment: CDR1 MNHNS and CDR2 SASEGT. This CDR3 region has 15 residues. Trimming shortened V by 4 bases and J by 3 bases, and 14 bases separated the two germline ends. CDR3 bases read: TGTGCCAGCAGTGGCGGGGGACACCAAACAGATACG. Translated: CASSGGGHQTDT. In full, the CDR3 is CASSGGGHQTDTQYF.

For this clone: The read stops 3 residues short of the end of the CDR3; the missing end is completed from the germline J gene. This chain uses TRBV6-2 or TRBV6-3 with TRBJ2-3; 8 bases line up with TRBD2. The CDR3 runs to 17 residues. Per the germline V gene, CDR1 is MNHEY and CDR2 is SVGEGT. The junction had 17 bases not matched to a gene; V was cut back by 4 bases and J by 8 bases. CDR3 sequence reads: CASSSSVVVAGRGTQYF. The covered CDR3 bases are TGTGCCAGCAGTTCATCCGTAGTAGTAGCGGGGAGAGGTACG.

In the case of this clone: The CDR3 goes on 3 residues after the read ends, and that part is filled in from the germline J gene. J is TRBJ1-2 and V is TRBV7-2; maybe TRBD1 (5 bases). The CDR3 spans 14 residues. Germline loops: CDR1 SGHTA, CDR2 FQGNSA. CDR3 residues: CASSPLGLLYDYTF. CDR3 DNA, as far as it was read: TGTGCCAGCAGCCCGCTGGGACTACTCTACGAC.

As for this clone: The read is 3 residues too short to cover the CDR3 end, so that end is filled in from the germline J gene. The J gene is TRBJ1-2, the V gene TRBV2; TRBD1 matches at 7 bases. Germline CDR1 reads SNHLY; CDR2 reads FYNNEI. Germline trimming cut 6 bases from V and 3 bases from J; bases unmatched to any gene: 4. The length of the CDR3 is 13 residues. The chain's CDR3 is CASRAGTDYGYTF. CDR3 DNA (partial): TGTGCCAGCAGGGCCGGGACAGACTATGGC.

As regards this clone: The read finishes 3 residues shy of the CDR3 end, and the germline J gene is used to complete it. This chain links TRBV19 with TRBJ1-5; tentatively, D is TRBD1 (5 bases). The germline V gene encodes CDR1 LNHDA and CDR2 SQIVND (reference sequence). V shed 4 bases and J shed 9 bases, with 13 bases lying between them. The CDR3 runs 13 residues. The part of the CDR3 DNA that was read is TGTGCCAGTAGTACCGTTCAGGGTTTGCCC. Protein sequence: CASSTVQGLP. The whole CDR3 reads CASSTVQGLPQHF.

Of note for this clone: The CDR3 end falls 3 residues outside the read, so it is completed with the germline J gene. The genes are TRBV6-1 and TRBJ2-3; no reliable D call. Germline lookup yields CDR1 MNHNS and CDR2 SASEGT. This CDR3 has 15 amino acids. The sequenced part of the CDR3 DNA is TGTGCCAGCAGTGCCGGGTCCCTCCCCGTGGAGACG. Translation: CASSAGSLPVET. The full-length CDR3 reads as CASSAGSLPVETQYF.

Comment on this clone: Sequencing ends 3 residues short of the CDR3 end; the germline J gene provides the rest. The chain uses TRBV20-1 and TRBJ1-5; tentative D call: TRBD1 (6 bases). This CDR3 is 15 amino acids long. The V end was cut by 6 bases, the J end by 2 bases, with 17 bases between. Germline assignment: CDR1 DFQATT and CDR2 SNEGSKA (reference sequence). The part of the CDR3 DNA that was read is TGCAGTGCCCCTTGGGGGGGCCTGGGCAATCAGCCC. It codes for CSAPWGGLGNQP. The CDR3 as a whole reads CSAPWGGLGNQPQHF.

With respect to this clone: The CDR3 end is not reached by the read, which stops 3 residues before it; the germline J gene fills it in. The chain links TRBV5-1 to TRBJ1-2; the D gene is possibly TRBD1 (6 bases). V dropped 9 bases and J dropped 4 bases, with 28 bases sitting between them. The germline V gene encodes CDR1 SGHRS and CDR2 YFSETQ. This CDR3 comprises 17 residues. CDR3 residues: CAIPRLPNQDRPYGYTF. CDR3 DNA (partial): TGCGCCATCCCAAGGCTCCCCAACCAGGACAGACCCTATGGC.